A selection of T cell receptor beta chains follows, all from one sample in a study of CD8 T cells in ankylosing spondylitis. TCRdb reanalysed the 5' RACE reads using MiXCR and keeps one entry per CDR3 protein. The table lists more than 200,000 distinct CDR3 sequences, roughly a quarter of them singletons. Sample: blood, either unsorted or a sorted T cell fraction (not recorded which). The origin of the receptors is a male donor with ankylosing spondylitis or in good health (not recorded which). Each CDR3 is given with its conserved first and last residue. The D gene is left open where the match is weak. Size tells how often a clone was seen (once, few, many) or the class of an expanded clone, and some rows leave it out.

CDR3 | DNA | D | J | size | V
CASSEFRSSDTGELFF | TGTGCCAGCAGTGAATTCCGGAGCAGCGACACCGGGGAGCTGTTTTTT | - | TRBJ2-2 | many | TRBV25-1
CASSLGRASSYNEQFF | TGCGCCAGCAGCTTGGGGCGGGCCAGCTCCTACAATGAGCAGTTCTTC | - | TRBJ2-1 | many | TRBV5-1
CSANRDYNSPLHF | TGCAGTGCTAACCGGGACTATAATTCACCCCTCCACTTT | - | TRBJ1-6 | - | TRBV20-1
CASSLGSRGAGTDTQYF | TGTGCCAGCAGCTTGGGGTCGCGCGGGGCTGGCACAGATACGCAGTATTTT | - | TRBJ2-3 | - | TRBV5-4
CASRGDRGLYEQYF | TGTGCCAGCAGGGGAGACAGGGGGCTGTACGAGCAGTACTTC | TRBD1 | TRBJ2-7 | - | TRBV28
CAWSVGSSGADTQYF | TGTGCCTGGAGTGTCGGGTCTAGCGGGGCAGATACGCAGTATTTT | TRBD2 | TRBJ2-3 | few | TRBV30
CMMRRGDSPLHF | TGCATGATGAGACGGGGCGATTCACCCCTCCACTTT | - | TRBJ1-6 | few | TRBV20-1
CASSSGTPRGETQYF | TGCGCCAGCAGCTCCGGGACTCCAAGGGGGGAGACCCAGTACTTC | - | TRBJ2-5 | many | TRBV5-1
CSARDLTQSAYEQYF | TGCAGTGCTAGAGATCTTACCCAATCTGCATACGAGCAGTACTTC | - | TRBJ2-7 | many | TRBV20-1
CSVPRSTDTQYF | TGCAGCGTTCCCAGAAGCACAGATACGCAGTATTTT | - | TRBJ2-3 | many | TRBV29-1
CATTGGEGDTQYF | TGTGCCACCACAGGCGGGGAAGGGGATACGCAGTATTTT | - | TRBJ2-3 | few | TRBV10-3
CSARVFEYQETQYF | TGCAGTGCTAGAGTTTTCGAGTACCAAGAGACCCAGTACTTC | - | TRBJ2-5 | - | TRBV20-1
CSAILAGGQGEQFF | TGCAGTGCTATACTAGCGGGGGGGCAAGGTGAGCAGTTCTTC | TRBD2 | TRBJ2-1 | many | TRBV20-1
CARQDQPGGTDTQYF | TGTGCCAGGCAGGACCAACCAGGGGGCACAGATACGCAGTATTTT | - | TRBJ2-3 | few | TRBV10-3
CASSYSGGASSYNEQFF | TGTGCCAGCAGTTACTCGGGGGGGGCGAGCTCCTACAATGAGCAGTTCTTC | - | TRBJ2-1 | - | TRBV6-2/TRBV6-3
CSARDRVDQTSGLRDEQFF | TGCAGTGCTAGAGATCGTGTAGACCAGACTAGCGGCCTCCGGGATGAGCAGTTCTTC | TRBD2 | TRBJ2-1 | - | TRBV20-1
CSARDPSADTQYF | TGCAGTGCTAGAGATCCCTCCGCAGATACGCAGTATTTT | - | TRBJ2-3 | - | TRBV20-1
CASKFVRVNEQFF | TGTGCCAGCAAGTTCGTTCGGGTCAATGAGCAGTTCTTC | - | TRBJ2-1 | many | TRBV6-1
CSASPDRYEQYF | TGCAGTGCTAGCCCCGACAGATACGAGCAGTACTTC | - | TRBJ2-7 | many | TRBV20-1
CASSGAGAGELFF | TGTGCCAGCAGTGGAGCTGGCGCCGGGGAGCTGTTTTTT | - | TRBJ2-2 | many | TRBV6-1
CSANVQGKGNQPQHF | TGCAGTGCTAACGTCCAGGGGAAAGGCAATCAGCCCCAGCATTTT | - | TRBJ1-5 | few | TRBV20-1
CASSYVNTGELFF | TGTGCCAGCAGTTATGTTAACACCGGGGAGCTGTTTTTT | - | TRBJ2-2 | few | TRBV12-3/TRBV12-4
CASRGQGVLQPQHF | TGCGCCAGCAGGGGACAGGGGGTTCTTCAGCCCCAGCATTTT | TRBD1 | TRBJ1-5 | many | TRBV10-2
CSAGEGLYRNTEAFF | TGCAGTGCTGGGGAGGGTTTATACAGGAACACTGAAGCTTTCTTT | - | TRBJ1-1 | - | TRBV20-1
CASSLGSAGGQNTQYF | TGTGCCAGCAGCTTAGGATCAGCGGGGGGGCAAAATACGCAGTATTTT | TRBD2 | TRBJ2-3 | few | TRBV7-2
CASSYDAWDEQFF | TGTGCCAGCAGCTACGACGCATGGGATGAGCAGTTCTTC | - | TRBJ2-1 | - | TRBV7-3
CASSLPPSGQGVGELFF | TGTGCCAGCAGCCTCCCGCCGTCGGGACAGGGGGTCGGGGAGCTGTTTTTT | TRBD1 | TRBJ2-2 | few | TRBV5-5
CSATGADGNIQYF | TGCAGCGCGACAGGGGCGGATGGAAACATTCAGTACTTC | TRBD1 | TRBJ2-4 | - | TRBV29-1
CSARAWAETQYF | TGCAGTGCTAGAGCATGGGCGGAGACCCAGTACTTC | - | TRBJ2-5 | few | TRBV20-1
CASSYDTQNTEAFF | TGTGCCAGCAGTTACGACACCCAGAACACTGAAGCTTTCTTT | - | TRBJ1-1 | - | TRBV6-5
CAISESDAGGAYNEQFF | TGTGCCATCAGTGAGTCAGATGCGGGGGGCGCCTACAATGAGCAGTTCTTC | TRBD2 | TRBJ2-1 | many | TRBV10-3